A selection of T cell receptor beta chains follows, all from one sample in a study of cytomegalovirus exposure and HLA in healthy donors. TCRdb keeps only in-frame clones here, not all; method: immunoSEQ multiplex PCR. The sample carries about 82,000 clones, just over 70% recorded once. The sample taken for sequencing was PBMCs. The receptor source for this set is a man aged 55 to 69 in good health and CMV-seronegative. The CDR3 runs from the conserved cysteine through the conserved F or W. D genes are given only for firm matches. Clone size, where shown, is once, few, many, or a class for clones that have expanded.

size,D,V,J,CDR3,DNA
.,TRBD1,TRBV19,TRBJ1-5,CASSIAPPGTDSNQPQHF,TGTGCCAGTAGTATAGCGCCCCCCGGGACAGATAGCAATCAGCCCCAGCATTTT
once,TRBD2,TRBV29-1,TRBJ2-7,CSVVRAGGQTYEQYF,TGCAGCGTTGTCCGAGCGGGGGGACAAACCTACGAGCAGTACTTC
few,TRBD2,TRBV7-9,TRBJ2-1,CASTDHQRGNNEQFF,TGTGCCAGCACCGATCATCAGCGGGGCAACAATGAGCAGTTCTTC
.,.,TRBV9,TRBJ2-5,CASSVGYYRETQYF,TGTGCCAGCAGCGTAGGGTACTATCGAGAGACCCAGTACTTC
.,.,TRBV5-6,TRBJ2-3,CASAAVGTDTQYF,TGTGCGAGCGCAGCGGTAGGTACAGATACGCAGTATTTT
.,.,TRBV29-1,TRBJ2-1,CSVVGYSYNEQFF,TGCAGCGTTGTCGGTTACTCCTACAATGAGCAGTTCTTC
.,.,TRBV18,TRBJ1-5,CASSPTRQVIEPQHF,TGTGCCAGCTCACCTACACGACAGGTCATAGAGCCCCAGCATTTT
few,TRBD2,TRBV6-6,TRBJ2-3,CASSFGLAGDTQYF,TGTGCCAGCAGCTTCGGACTAGCAGGGGATACGCAGTATTTT
.,TRBD1,TRBV7-9,TRBJ1-2,CASSGRQGNYGYTF,TGTGCCAGCAGCGGAAGACAGGGCAACTATGGCTACACCTTC
few,TRBD1,TRBV5-1,TRBJ1-2,CASSLSWDREVYGYTF,TGCGCCAGCAGCTTGTCGTGGGACAGGGAAGTCTATGGCTACACCTTC
.,TRBD1,TRBV7-2,TRBJ2-7,CASSSSGQGAYEQYF,TGTGCCAGCAGCTCTAGTGGACAGGGGGCCTACGAGCAGTACTTC
.,.,TRBV2,TRBJ2-7,CASSLMGGGKEQYF,TGTGCCAGCAGTTTGATGGGAGGCGGGAAGGAGCAGTACTTC
once,.,TRBV28,TRBJ2-3,CASSDRTADSTDTQYF,TGTGCCAGCTCCGACCGAACAGCCGACAGCACAGATACGCAGTATTTT
.,.,TRBV19,TRBJ1-6,CASTSGGGTPLHF,TGTGCCAGTACGTCTGGCGGGGGGACACCCCTCCACTTT
.,TRBD1,TRBV19,TRBJ2-7,CASSPTGNGYEQYF,TGTGCCAGTAGCCCGACAGGGAATGGCTACGAGCAGTACTTC
.,.,TRBV7-2,TRBJ2-1,CASSSPFLARHEQFF,TGTGCCAGCAGCTCACCCTTTCTAGCGCGGCATGAGCAGTTCTTC
.,TRBD2,TRBV4-3,TRBJ2-3,CASSQDGFSSGGALTDTQYF,TGCGCCAGCAGCCAAGACGGTTTTTCCAGCGGGGGGGCTCTCACAGATACGCAGTATTTT
.,TRBD2,TRBV6-5,TRBJ2-1,CASSNGLGLIDEQFF,TGTGCCAGCAGCAATGGACTAGGATTGATCGATGAGCAGTTCTTC
few,TRBD1,TRBV6-4,TRBJ1-2,CASSVTGTGEIHGYTF,TGTGCCAGCAGTGTCACCGGGACAGGGGAAATACATGGCTACACCTTC
few,.,TRBV7-2,TRBJ2-3,CASRQGGDTQYF,TGTGCCAGCAGGCAGGGTGGAGATACGCAGTATTTT
few,.,TRBV5-1,TRBJ2-1,CASSLERRQSNEQFF,TGCGCCAGCAGCTTGGAGCGACGGCAGTCTAATGAGCAGTTCTTC
.,TRBD2,TRBV29-1,TRBJ2-7,CSVGGLAGESRREQYF,TGCAGCGTTGGGGGACTAGCGGGAGAGTCCAGGCGTGAGCAGTACTTC
.,.,TRBV15,TRBJ2-7,CATSRARRDEQYF,TGTGCCACCAGCAGAGCCCGCAGGGACGAGCAGTACTTC
.,TRBD2,TRBV28,TRBJ2-5,CASSFQSGRWETQYF,TGTGCCAGCAGTTTCCAGAGCGGGAGATGGGAGACCCAGTACTTC
.,TRBD1,TRBV7-9,TRBJ2-2,CASSSPQGSYTGELFF,TGTGCCAGCAGCTCACCACAGGGGTCTTACACCGGGGAGCTGTTTTTT
.,TRBD2,TRBV19,TRBJ2-2,CASGVSGRGELFF,TGTGCCAGTGGCGTAAGCGGGAGAGGGGAGCTGTTTTTT
once,TRBD1,TRBV28,TRBJ2-5,CASSLDRVGTQYF,TGTGCCAGCAGTTTGGACAGGGTAGGAACCCAGTACTTC
once,.,TRBV7-9,TRBJ2-1,CASSTRTRAVSYNEQFF,TGTGCCAGCAGCACCCGGACCAGGGCCGTCTCCTACAATGAGCAGTTCTTC
.,.,TRBV2,TRBJ2-7,CASSPAYEQYF,TGTGCCAGCAGTCCAGCCTACGAGCAGTACTTC